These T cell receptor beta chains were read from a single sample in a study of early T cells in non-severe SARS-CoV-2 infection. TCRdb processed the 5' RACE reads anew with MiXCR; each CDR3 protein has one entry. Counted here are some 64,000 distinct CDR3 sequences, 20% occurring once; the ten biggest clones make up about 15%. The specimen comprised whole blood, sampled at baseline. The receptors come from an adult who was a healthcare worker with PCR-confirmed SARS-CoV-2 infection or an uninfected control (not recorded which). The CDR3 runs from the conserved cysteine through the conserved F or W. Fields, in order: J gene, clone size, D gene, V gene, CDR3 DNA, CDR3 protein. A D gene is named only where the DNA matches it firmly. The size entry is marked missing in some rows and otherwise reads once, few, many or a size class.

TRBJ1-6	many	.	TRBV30	TGTGCCTGGGTTCGCCCCGGCGGCAATTCACCCCTCCACTTT	CAWVRPGGNSPLHF
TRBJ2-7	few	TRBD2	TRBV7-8	TGTGCCAGCAGCTGGGCCCGGGAGGGCTCCGAGCAGTACTTC	CASSWAREGSEQYF
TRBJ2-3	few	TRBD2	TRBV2	TGTGCCAGCAAAGAAGCGGGGGGCACAGATACGCAGTATTTT	CASKEAGGTDTQYF
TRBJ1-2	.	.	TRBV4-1	TGCGCCAGCAGCCCGGTGGGAGGGATCTATGGCTACACCTTC	CASSPVGGIYGYTF
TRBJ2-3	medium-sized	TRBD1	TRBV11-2	TGTGCCAGCAGCTTCCCGAGGGGAGGGACAGGGGTAGACACAGATACGCAGTATTTT	CASSFPRGGTGVDTDTQYF
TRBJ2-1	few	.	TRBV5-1	TGCGCCAGCAGCTTGAACGGGGGTGCCGATGAGCAGTTCTTC	CASSLNGGADEQFF
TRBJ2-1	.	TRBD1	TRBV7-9	TGTGCCATCAGGGGGCCGTTCACCGACTCCTACAATGAGCAGTTCTTC	CAIRGPFTDSYNEQFF
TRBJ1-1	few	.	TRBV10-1	TGCGCCAGCAGTGACGGCGGTTCGAACACTGAAGCTTTCTTT	CASSDGGSNTEAFF
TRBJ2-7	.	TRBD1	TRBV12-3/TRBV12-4	TGTGCCAGCAGTTTAGGGACAGGGGGTTTGGACGAGCAGTACTTC	CASSLGTGGLDEQYF
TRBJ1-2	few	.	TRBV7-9	TGTGCCAGCAGCTTGAGTACGGATTATGGCTACACCTTC	CASSLSTDYGYTF
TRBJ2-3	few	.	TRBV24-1	TGTGCCACCAGTGGTTCGGAAGCGGAGAGCACAGATACGCAGTATTTT	CATSGSEAESTDTQYF